The 21 T cell receptor beta chains below were found in one sample sequenced in a study of beta chain features in type 1 diabetes. Every bit of the isolated RNA underwent reverse transcription, so sequencing read expressed TCRB transcripts. Clones were read by immunoSEQ multiplex PCR, and TCRdb kept only the in-frame ones, dropping some. Of 150,000 to 200,000 clones in the sample, 7.5% to 10% are singletons; the top ten hold under 2.5%. The specimen sequenced was central memory CD4+ T cells from blood. These receptors originate from a woman aged 18 to 35 in good health.

The rearrangement links TRBV5-1 to TRBJ2-3; 7 bases fit TRBD2. Trimming at V came to 0 bases and at J to 6 bases, leaving 7 bases not matched to a gene. Germline V gives CDR1 SGHRS, CDR2 YFSETQ. The CDR3 runs 15 residues. The CDR3 reads CASSLGLADSDTQYF. For the CDR3, the DNA is TGCGCCAGCAGCTTGGGACTAGCTGATTCGGATACGCAGTATTTT.

V is TRBV19 and J is TRBJ2-3, with 14 bases that match TRBD2. Germline V lookup: CDR1 LNHDA, CDR2 SQIVND (reference sequence). This CDR3 contains 17 residues. V lost 9 bases to trimming and J lost 2 bases; unmatched junction nucleotides: 10. The CDR3 DNA reads as TGTGCCAGACTTCCGGGACTAGCGGGAGAGTTCACAGATACGCAGTATTTT. Protein: CARLPGLAGEFTDTQYF.

A few counts support this clone. This chain joins TRBV11-3 and TRBJ1-1; possibly TRBD1 for D (5 bases). CDR1 is SGHNT, CDR2 YENEEA, per germline. The CDR3 spans 13 residues. The V and J ends lost 9 bases and 5 bases respectively, with 16 bases between them. CDR3 in DNA: TGTGCCAGTAACCAGGGTCTAGGGACTGAAGCTTTCTTT. Protein: CASNQGLGTEAFF.

J is TRBJ1-1 and V is TRBV4-2; 11 positions match TRBD1. With 0 bases clipped from V and 1 base from J, the junction kept 7 bases outside the gene matches. The CDR3 covers 18 residues. The germline V gene has CDR1 LGHNA and CDR2 YNFKEQ. Here the CDR3 reads CASSQDPGQGVSNTEAFF. In nucleotides, the CDR3 is TGTGCCAGCAGCCAAGACCCGGGACAGGGGGTTTCGAACACTGAAGCTTTCTTT.

V is TRBV30 and J is TRBJ2-5; D is ambiguous. CDR1 is GTSNPN and CDR2 is SVGIG in the germline V gene (reference sequence). This CDR3 contains 12 residues. Trimming took 2 bases from V and 4 from J, leaving 8 bases between them. In DNA, the CDR3 is TGTGCCTGGAGTCCCCTCTCAGAGACCCAGTACTTC. It is translated as CAWSPLSETQYF. The full variable domain, rest sourced from reference TRBV30 and TRBJ2-5, is SQTIHQWPATLVQPVGSPLSLECTVEGTSNPNLYWYRQAAGRGLQLLFYSVGIGQISSEVPQNLSASRPQDRQFILSSKKLLLSDSGFYLCAWSPLSETQYFGPGTRLLVL.

This clone was seen a handful of times. The CDR3 spells CASSDGGAEQFF. The CDR3 DNA follows: TGTGCCAGCAGTGATGGCGGTGCTGAGCAGTTCTTC. The V gene is TRBV11-2, the J gene TRBJ2-1; D call uncertain. The CDR3 loop spans 12 amino acids. Germline V gene data show CDR1 as SGHAT and CDR2 as FQNNGV. The germline V and J ends were trimmed by 6 bases and 9 bases, with 12 bases remaining between them.

This rearrangement joins TRBV5-1 to TRBJ2-2; TRBD2 might be the D (7 bases). Trimming took 4 bases from V and 4 from J, leaving 17 bases between them. Germline CDR1 reads SGHRS; CDR2 reads YFSETQ. This CDR3 has 16 residues. Here the CDR3 reads CASSPLGGPGTGELFF. Written as DNA, the CDR3 is TGCGCCAGCAGCCCCCTCGGGGGGCCGGGCACCGGGGAGCTGTTTTTT. Combining the CDR3 with reference TRBV5-1 and TRBJ2-2 gives the whole variable domain KAGVTQTPRYLIKTRGQQVTLSCSPISGHRSVSWYQQTPGQGLQFLFEYFSETQRNKGNFPGRFSGRQFSNSRSEMNVSTLELGDSALYLCASSPLGGPGTGELFFGEGSRLTVL.

V gene TRBV7-2 combines with J gene TRBJ1-2; D might be TRBD1 (5 bases). Trimming removed 2 bases from V and 4 bases from J, with 11 bases in between. The CDR3 runs 14 residues. Germline V lookup: CDR1 SGHTA, CDR2 FQGNSA. This CDR3 is CASSLKGIGYGYTF. CDR3 bases: TGTGCCAGCAGCTTAAAGGGGATCGGCTATGGCTACACCTTC.

The rearrangement uses TRBV6-5 and TRBJ1-6, with TRBD1 identical over 10 bases. This CDR3 region has 14 residues. The germline CDR1 and CDR2 sequences are MNHEY and SVGAGI. J gave up 9 bases and V 6 bases, and 5 bases lay outside the gene matches. The CDR3 reads CASRQDRGLSPLHF. DNA for the CDR3: TGTGCCAGCAGGCAAGACAGGGGGCTTTCACCCCTCCACTTT.

This clone was detected a few times. Other DNA sequences in this sample translate to the same CDR3. V and J are TRBV7-2 and TRBJ2-3; D possibly corresponds to TRBD1 (5 bases). V shed 4 bases and J shed 4 bases, with 9 bases lying between them. CDR1 and CDR2 (germline): SGHTA, FQGNSA. CDR3 size: 13 residues. CDR3 DNA: TGTGCCAGCAGCTCTACAGGCGCAGATACGCAGTATTTT. Its protein product is CASSSTGADTQYF.

This clone was observed a handful of times. This sequence joins TRBV11-3 and TRBJ1-4; 8 positions match TRBD1. The junction had 3 bases not matched to a gene; V was cut back by 5 bases and J by 4 bases. This CDR3 is built from 14 residues. Per the germline V gene, CDR1 is SGHNT and CDR2 is YENEEA. The CDR3 reads CASSQDRVNEKLFF. The CDR3 DNA sequence: TGTGCCAGCAGCCAGGACAGGGTTAATGAAAAACTGTTTTTT.

The chain links TRBV7-2 to TRBJ2-1; D remains unclear. Trimming stripped 0 bases from V and 1 base from J, with 7 bases between. The CDR3 has 15 residues. The germline CDR1 and CDR2 sequences are SGHTA and FQGNSA. As DNA, the CDR3 is TGTGCCAGCAGCTTAGCCTTCGGTTCCTACAATGAGCAGTTCTTC. Translated, it gives CASSLAFGSYNEQFF.

The chain carries TRBV18 and TRBJ2-1, with TRBD2 matching over 10 bases. The CDR3 spans 14 residues. V dropped 1 base and J dropped 9; count of bases not matched to a gene: 3. Looked up from germline, CDR1 is KGHSH and CDR2 is LQKENI. The CDR3 bases are TGTGCCAGCTCACCACTAGCGGGGGGCGGTGAGCAGTTCTTC. Protein: CASSPLAGGGEQFF.

The chain has TRBV5-6 and TRBJ2-5; D might be TRBD2 (6 bases). Germline CDR1 and CDR2: SGHDT and YYEEEE. Deletions cut 2 bases from V and 4 bases from J, with 9 bases between. This CDR3 region has 13 residues. The CDR3 nucleotides are TGTGCCAGCAGCTTAGCGGGCCCAGAGACCCAGTACTTC. Protein: CASSLAGPETQYF.

This rearrangement joins TRBV18 to TRBJ2-7; possibly TRBD2 for D (6 bases). The germline gives CDR1 KGHSH, CDR2 LQKENI. The length of the CDR3 is 14 residues. V lost 4 bases to trimming and J lost 6 bases, with 16 bases between them. The CDR3 nucleotides are TGTGCCAGCTCACAGGCGGGAAACCTCCTCGAGCAGTACTTC. Translating gives CASSQAGNLLEQYF.

This clone has more than one count but fewer than ten. This chain links TRBV11-2 with TRBJ2-6, with D possibly matching TRBD1 (6 bases). The CDR3 length is 16 residues. CDR1 SGHAT and CDR2 FQNNGV come from the germline V gene. The V end was cut by 5 bases, the J end by 0 bases, with 11 bases between. This CDR3 reads CASSHGQSSGANVLTF. DNA of the CDR3: TGTGCCAGCAGCCATGGACAGAGCTCTGGGGCCAACGTCCTGACTTTC.

The chain combines TRBV5-1 with TRBJ2-1, with TRBD2 identical over 11 bases. There are 15 residues in the CDR3. Per the germline V gene, CDR1 is SGHRS and CDR2 is YFSETQ. Trimming cost V 0 bases and J 5 bases; bases outside gene matches: 1. Here the CDR3 reads CASSLEGLADNEQFF. The DNA for the CDR3 is TGCGCCAGCAGCTTGGAGGGACTAGCGGACAATGAGCAGTTCTTC. Together with reference TRBV5-1 and TRBJ2-1, the CDR3 gives the full variable domain: KAGVTQTPRYLIKTRGQQVTLSCSPISGHRSVSWYQQTPGQGLQFLFEYFSETQRNKGNFPGRFSGRQFSNSRSEMNVSTLELGDSALYLCASSLEGLADNEQFFGPGTRLTVL.

The V and J genes are TRBV5-1 and TRBJ2-1; tentative D call: TRBD1 (7 bases). V lost 4 bases and J 1 base, leaving 12 bases between the germline ends. The CDR3 is 15 amino acids. From germline, CDR1 is SGHRS and CDR2 YFSETQ. The DNA of the CDR3 is TGCGCCAGCAGCCCCAGGGGGGAATCCTACAATGAGCAGTTCTTC. Its protein product is CASSPRGESYNEQFF.

The V gene is TRBV5-1, the J gene TRBJ2-5, with TRBD2 identical over 8 bases. With V trimmed by 6 bases and J by 4 bases, 11 bases remained unmatched. Germline loops: CDR1 SGHRS, CDR2 YFSETQ. CDR3 length: 15 amino acids. The DNA of the CDR3 is TGCGCCAGCACTGCCCGGGGGGGGCTAGGAGAGACCCAGTACTTC. It is translated as CASTARGGLGETQYF.

This chain links TRBV30 with TRBJ1-2; D is unclear. Germline loops: CDR1 GTSNPN, CDR2 SVGIG (reference sequence). This CDR3 spans 12 amino acids. Between the trimmed V and J ends, which lost 3 bases and 9 bases, there was a span of 14 bases. The CDR3 protein is CAWSTNEGSYTF. The CDR3 DNA sequence: TGTGCCTGGAGCACCAACGAGGGCAGCTACACCTTC.

This clone was recorded a few times. V gene TRBV2 combines with J gene TRBJ2-1; the D is unclear. With 0 bases removed from V and 8 bases from J, the gap between germline ends came to 17 bases. Germline V gives CDR1 SNHLY, CDR2 FYNNEI. The CDR3 has 16 residues. In DNA, the CDR3 is TGTGCCAGCAGTGAAGCGCCCCCTATTGCAGGCGATGAGCAGTTCTTC. It specifies CASSEAPPIAGDEQFF.